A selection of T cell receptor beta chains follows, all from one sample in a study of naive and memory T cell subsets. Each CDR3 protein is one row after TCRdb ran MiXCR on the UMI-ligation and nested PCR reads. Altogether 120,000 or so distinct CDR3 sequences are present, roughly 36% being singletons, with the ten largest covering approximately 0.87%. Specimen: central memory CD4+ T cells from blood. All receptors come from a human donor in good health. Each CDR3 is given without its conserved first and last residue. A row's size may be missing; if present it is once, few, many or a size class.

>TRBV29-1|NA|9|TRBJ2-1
SVERGAQQF
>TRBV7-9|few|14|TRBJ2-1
ASSLGGSGGYNEQF
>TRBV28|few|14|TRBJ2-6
ASSSQASSGANVLT
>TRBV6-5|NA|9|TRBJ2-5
ASTLGSTQY
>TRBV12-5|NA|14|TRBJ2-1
ASGSNQGLRHNEQF
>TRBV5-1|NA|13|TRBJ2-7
ASTRSGQGANEQY
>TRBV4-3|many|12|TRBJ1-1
ASSQDHSGVEAF
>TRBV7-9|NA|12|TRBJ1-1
ASSPMGGPSVAF
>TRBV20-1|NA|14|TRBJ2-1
SARHGAGASPNEQF
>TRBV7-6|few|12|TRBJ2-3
ASRSGYSTDTQY
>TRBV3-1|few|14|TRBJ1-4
ASSLRDRRLQEKLF
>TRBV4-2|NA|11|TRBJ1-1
ASSPDRGFGAF
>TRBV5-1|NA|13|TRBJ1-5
ASSLAGGSKQPQH
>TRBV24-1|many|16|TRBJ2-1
ATSDPEPGLAGYNEQF
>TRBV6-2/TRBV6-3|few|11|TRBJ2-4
ASSYYRAQTQY
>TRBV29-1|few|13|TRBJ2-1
SVTSGSSSYNEQF
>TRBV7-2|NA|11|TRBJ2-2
ASSYRGTGELF
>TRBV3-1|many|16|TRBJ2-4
ASSQDTSGSPSKNIQY
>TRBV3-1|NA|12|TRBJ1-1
ASSPQGRNTEAF
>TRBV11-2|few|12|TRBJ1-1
ASSLGQGPTEAF
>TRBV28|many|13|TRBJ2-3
ASGTSGVSTDTQY
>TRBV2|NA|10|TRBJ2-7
ASGREHYEQY
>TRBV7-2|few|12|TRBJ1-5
ASSDVYSNQPQH
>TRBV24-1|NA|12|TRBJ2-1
ATRRGAGADEQF
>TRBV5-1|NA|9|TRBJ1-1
ASSQGHGAF
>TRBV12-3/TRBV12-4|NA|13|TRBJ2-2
ASSDRGPGTGELF
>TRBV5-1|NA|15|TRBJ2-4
ASSPGTGTIAKNIQY
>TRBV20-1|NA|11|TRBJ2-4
SASPPGGGIQY
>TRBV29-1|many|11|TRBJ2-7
SVAGTSGIEQY
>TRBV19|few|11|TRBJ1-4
ASRTDRREKLF
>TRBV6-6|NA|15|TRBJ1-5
ASSYLQGTLSNQPQH
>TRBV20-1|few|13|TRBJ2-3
SAEGLAGVGDTQY
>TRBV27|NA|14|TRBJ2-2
ASRTKTGASTGELF
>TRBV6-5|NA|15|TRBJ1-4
ASSYTGQGSTNEKLF
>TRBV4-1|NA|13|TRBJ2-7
ASSHRTGGAYEQY